A single sample gave rise to the 18 T cell receptor beta chains below, sequenced in a study of CD8 T cells in ankylosing spondylitis. Findings and caveats of the study: Ankylosing spondylitis blood appeared to carry a characteristic TCR beta motif of roughly eight highly homologous variants.

One entry per CDR3 protein, called by TCRdb with MiXCR from the 5' RACE reads. The sample has over 450,000 distinct CDR3 sequences, about 13% seen once. Their target antigens are unknown. Sequenced sample: blood, either unsorted or a sorted T cell fraction (not recorded which). These TCRs come from a male donor with ankylosing spondylitis.

This chain connects TRBV9 to TRBJ2-2; 10 bases are shared with TRBD2. Germline V gene sequence: CDR1 SGDLS, CDR2 YYNGEE. The CDR3 is 18 amino acids. V lost 6 bases and J lost 2; bases outside the gene matches: 13. CDR3 DNA sequence: TGTGCCAGCAATTCCCTAGCGGGAGAATTCAAAAACACCGGGGAGCTGTTTTTT. Protein sequence: CASNSLAGEFKNTGELFF.

This clonotype was counted between two and nine times. CDR3 region: CSARDAAGVNYGYTF. CDR3 coding DNA: TGCAGTGCTAGAGATGCGGCCGGGGTAAACTATGGCTACACCTTC. This sequence joins TRBV20-1 and TRBJ1-2, with D unclear. Trimming removed 0 bases from V and 2 bases from J, with 13 bases in between. Germline CDR1 is DFQATT and CDR2 is SNEGSKA (reference sequence). The CDR3 sequence is 15 residues long.

This clonotype occurred a few times. At one boundary the junction diverges from the germline segment, which might be a read error. The chain recombines TRBV20-1 with TRBJ1-1, with D maybe TRBD1 (5 bases). The CDR3 has 14 residues. Germline loops: CDR1 DFQATT, CDR2 SNEGSKA (reference sequence). In DNA, the CDR3 is TGCAGTGCTGGAGAGGGACCGTCGAACACTGAAGCTTTCTTT. Protein: CSAGEGPSNTEAFF.

This clonotype appeared many times. The genes are TRBV20-1 and TRBJ2-2; D possibly matches TRBD1 or TRBD2 (5 bases each). The CDR3 is 13 amino acids. The germline gives CDR1 DFQATT, CDR2 SNEGSKA (reference sequence). Trimming pared 7 bases from V and 3 bases from J, leaving 12 bases between. CDR3 nucleotide sequence: TGCAGTGTTCCGGGACGGTACACCGGGGAGCTGTTTTTT. It encodes CSVPGRYTGELFF.

In this sample, this clonotype turned up many times. The chain links TRBV20-1 to TRBJ1-1; weak D call: TRBD1 (5 bases). The V gene's germline CDR1 is DFQATT and CDR2 SNEGSKA (reference sequence). The CDR3 has 13 amino acids. CDR3 region: CSPRGTEVTEAFF. The DNA for the CDR3 is TGCAGCCCTCGAGGGACGGAAGTCACTGAAGCTTTCTTT.

This clonotype was seen many times. The genes are TRBV27 and TRBJ2-5; 8 nucleotides match TRBD2. The V gene end was trimmed by 1 base and the J gene end by 3 bases; junction bases not matched to a gene: 7. This CDR3 spans 16 amino acids. Germline-derived CDR1 and CDR2 are MNHEY and SMNVEV (reference sequence). CDR3 DNA: TGTGCCAGCAGTTTATGGGTTAGCGGGATCGAAGAGACCCAGTACTTC. It encodes CASSLWVSGIEETQYF.

V usage is TRBV7-8 and J usage is TRBJ2-1; D is ambiguous. V lost 5 bases and J 4 bases, leaving 21 bases between the germline ends. The germline CDR1 and CDR2 sequences are SGHVS and FQNEAQ. The CDR3 is 17 amino acids. CDR3 coding DNA: TGTGCCAGCAGCCAGCAGCAGCCCGTGTACGAGTACAATGAGCAGTTCTTC. This codes for CASSQQQPVYEYNEQFF.

The genes are TRBV5-1 and TRBJ1-2, with D unresolved. The CDR3 is made up of 15 amino acids. Trimming took off 0 bases at V and 4 bases at J, with 13 bases between the two ends. CDR1 SGHRS and CDR2 YFSETQ come from the germline V gene. CDR3 coding DNA: TGCGCCAGCAGCTTGGGGGCAGATCTCCTCTATGGCTACACCTTC. Amino acids: CASSLGADLLYGYTF.

A note on this clonotype: This may come from a read error, since a much larger clone is one base off. The V gene is TRBV5-1, the J gene TRBJ2-6; no reliable D call. Germline V gene sequence: CDR1 SGHRS, CDR2 YFSETQ. CDR3 length: 15 amino acids. The CDR3 DNA sequence: TGCGCCACCAGCTTAGGTCTAACTGGGGCCAACGTCCTGACTTTC. Amino acid sequence: CATSLGLTGANVLTF. The whole variable domain, remainder taken from reference TRBV5-1 and TRBJ2-6, is KAGVTQTPRYLIKTRGQQVTLSCSPISGHRSVSWYQQTPGQGLQFLFEYFSETQRNKGNFPGRFSGRQFSNSRSEMNVSTLELGDSALYLCATSLGLTGANVLTFGAGSRLTVL.

This clonotype occurred many times. The chain recombines TRBV12-3 or TRBV12-4 with TRBJ2-2, with D hard to call. The ends were cut back, 1 base at V and 7 bases at J, with 7 bases in the middle. This CDR3 spans 13 amino acids. The CDR3 nucleotides are TGTGCCAGCAGTTTAGGAGCTCACGGGGAGCTGTTTTTT. It specifies CASSLGAHGELFF.

This clonotype was found many times. V usage is TRBV7-9 and J usage is TRBJ2-1, with 7 nucleotides matching TRBD2. CDR3 length equals 15 residues. V lost 1 base, J lost 3 bases, and 3 bases stayed unmatched. CDR1 SEHNR and CDR2 FQNEAQ come from the germline V gene (reference sequence). The CDR3 nucleotides read TGTGCCAGCAGCTTAGGTGGCGGGGGCTACAATGAGCAGTTCTTC. Its protein is CASSLGGGGYNEQFF. Filled out from reference TRBV7-9 and TRBJ2-1, the complete variable domain reads DTGVSQNPRHKITKRGQNVTFRCDPISEHNRLYWYRQTLGQGPEFLTYFQNEAQLEKSRLLSDRFSAERPKGSFSTLEIQRTEQGDSAMYLCASSLGGGGYNEQFFGPGTRLTVL.

The chain uses TRBV5-1 and TRBJ1-1; TRBD1 matches 7 bases. Per germline, CDR1 SGHRS and CDR2 YFSETQ. The V segment lost 0 bases and the J segment 4 bases; nucleotides outside the gene matches: 9. The CDR3 length is 16 residues. The CDR3 nucleotides read TGCGCCAGCAGCTTGGAGATAGGGGGCCGAGGCACTGAAGCTTTCTTT. This encodes CASSLEIGGRGTEAFF.

This clonotype was recorded many times. The chain has TRBV7-2 and TRBJ2-3, with 7 bases matching TRBD2. After removal of 1 base from V and 6 bases from J, the junction contained 10 bases not matched to a gene. Germline values: CDR1 SGHTA, CDR2 FQGNSA. The CDR3 spans 16 residues. The CDR3 here is CASSLVASGAWDTQYF. The CDR3 nucleotides are TGTGCCAGCAGCTTAGTGGCTAGCGGTGCCTGGGATACGCAGTATTTT.

This rearrangement joins TRBV20-1 to TRBJ1-2, with D possibly being TRBD1 (5 bases). The CDR3 is 12 amino acids. Germline CDR1 reads DFQATT; CDR2 reads SNEGSKA (reference sequence). Deletions cut 5 bases from V and 6 bases from J, with 13 bases between. The CDR3 reads CSARPPGDGYTF. In DNA, the CDR3 is TGCAGTGCTCGTCCCCCGGGGGATGGCTACACCTTC.

The rearrangement joins TRBV20-1 to TRBJ1-2; TRBD1 is a possible D gene (5 bases). Germline lookup yields CDR1 DFQATT and CDR2 SNEGSKA (reference sequence). This CDR3 is built from 13 residues. V lost 3 bases, J lost 4 bases, and 12 bases lay in between. CDR3 in DNA: TGCAGTGCTAGCGAGGGGATCGGCTATGGCTACACCTTC. This encodes CSASEGIGYGYTF.

This sequence joins TRBV7-9 and TRBJ1-1, with D unclear. The V gene's germline CDR1 is SEHNR and CDR2 FQNEAQ (reference sequence). Trimming removed 5 bases at V and 11 bases at J, with 15 bases between. The CDR3 covers 12 residues. CDR3 sequence: CASSRVPSGAFF. CDR3 sequence (DNA): TGTGCCAGCAGCCGCGTCCCCTCTGGGGCTTTCTTT.

The gene calls are TRBV7-9 and TRBJ2-3, with unresolved D. V shed 4 bases and J shed 6 bases, with 8 bases lying between them. This CDR3 region has 12 residues. Germline V gene lookup returns CDR1 SEHNR and CDR2 FQNEAQ (reference sequence). CDR3 DNA sequence: TGTGCCAGCAGCTCCCAGGCCGATACGCAGTATTTT. This codes for CASSSQADTQYF.

In this sample, this clonotype turned up once. The chain links TRBV20-1 to TRBJ1-6; no reliable D call. This CDR3 has 15 amino acids. Germline CDR1 DFQATT, CDR2 SNEGSKA (reference sequence). V was shortened by 6 bases and J by 4 bases, with 16 bases between the two germline ends. This chain's CDR3 is CSAARGVSYNSPLHF. DNA for the CDR3: TGCAGTGCCGCCCGGGGAGTTTCTTATAATTCACCCCTCCACTTT.